Below, one T cell receptor (beta chain) is given with its context. Its matching antigen is unknown. This record comes from a study of blood T cells in healthy people across ages. Study-level background: About one barcoded beta molecule per two T cells was captured by template switching.

This CDR3 has 16 residues. The J segment lost 5 bases and the V segment lost 7 bases, leaving 13 bases of the junction unmatched. Per the germline V gene, CDR1 is SGHAT and CDR2 is FQNNGV. Study-wide results and limits: Both higher diversity and more naive CD4+ cells marked long-lived donors when set against aged donors.

Primed by a sample-barcoded 5' primer and a J-beta primer mix, a second PCR proceeded for 7 to 11 cycles. TCRdb passed the 5' RACE reads through MiXCR, listing each CDR3 protein once. The sample carries under 2,000,000 distinct CDR3 sequences, about 49% recorded once. The sequencing input was blood. The receptor's source is a woman between 35 and 50 years old in good health. V is TRBV11-2 and J is TRBJ2-1; 8 bases agree with TRBD2. The CDR3 DNA is TGTGCCAGCACTCGAGCGGGAGAAGCGGTGAACAATGAGCAGTTCTTC. Translated, it gives CASTRAGEAVNNEQFF.